The following is a TCR beta chain sequence with its context. Its antigen remains unidentified. Per the germline V gene, CDR1 is SGHNT and CDR2 is YENEEA. The V end was cut by 5 bases, the J end by 5 bases, with 15 bases between. This CDR3 has 14 amino acids. The data originate from a study of OX40 agonist ivuxolimab in advanced cancers. Study-level background: A mean age of roughly 60 years, range roughly 23 to 79, was recorded, and approximately 79% were male. Three patients got partial responses; one had hepatocellular carcinoma and two had cutaneous melanoma.

General study results and limits: The specificity for antigen of the expanded peripheral T cells was not determined.

Only in-frame clones appear in the TCRdb table, and some are missing; sequencing was by immunoSEQ multiplex PCR. The repertoire holds around 140,000 clones, under 95% seen once, with over 0.8% in the top ten. The chain carries TRBV11-3 and TRBJ2-5; TRBD1 or TRBD2 may be the D gene (5 bases each). The sequencing here drew on CD4+ or CD8+ T cells sorted from blood, taken in a trial of the OX40 agonist ivuxolimab. This TCR derives from an adult with an advanced solid tumor such as melanoma, head and neck, liver or kidney cancer. The CDR3 nucleotides read TGTGCCAGCAGCAGAGGGGATTGGAGTGAGACCCAGTACTTC. Encoded protein: CASSRGDWSETQYF.